Shown below are 24 T cell receptor beta chains from a single sample sequenced in a study of T cells after yellow fever vaccination. TCRdb independently ran MiXCR on the 5' RACE reads; one entry per CDR3 protein. The sample contains 300,000 to 350,000 distinct CDR3 sequences, 3% to 4.5% of which appear only once. Sequenced material: PBMCs, taken 5 days after the yellow fever booster vaccination. Receptor source: a man between 18 and 29 years old who received the YFV17D yellow fever vaccine.

This chain joins TRBV4-3 and TRBJ2-1; D perhaps matches TRBD2 (5 bases). The germline V gene encodes CDR1 LGHNA and CDR2 YSLEER. The CDR3 spans 15 residues. V lost 1 base, J lost 6 bases, and 13 bases lay in between. The CDR3 DNA follows: TGCGCCAGCAGCCAAGGTCCTAGCAGAGTCAATGAGCAGTTCTTC. Protein product: CASSQGPSRVNEQFF.

This clonotype has just a few counts. This chain links TRBV4-2 with TRBJ1-1, with TRBD1 as a possible D gene (5 bases). V lost 0 bases and J 1 base, leaving 12 bases between the germline ends. The length of the CDR3 is 16 residues. Germline CDR1 reads LGHNA; CDR2 reads YNFKEQ. The CDR3 sequence is CASSQESGGGNTEAFF. In nucleotides, the CDR3 is TGTGCCAGCAGCCAAGAAAGTGGGGGAGGGAACACTGAAGCTTTCTTT.

The CDR3 protein is CASSPTTAYNEQFF. Here the CDR3 DNA reads TGTGCCAGCAGCCCCACGACGGCCTACAATGAGCAGTTCTTC. J is TRBJ2-1 and V is TRBV5-6, with D hard to call. The CDR3 sequence is 14 residues long. Between the trimmed V and J ends, which lost 4 bases and 2 bases, there was a span of 10 bases. Germline CDR1 is SGHDT and CDR2 is YYEEEE.

The chain combines TRBV27 with TRBJ1-3; the D gene is possibly TRBD1 (5 bases). V dropped 1 base and J dropped 12 bases, with 16 bases sitting between them. Germline V gene sequence: CDR1 MNHEY, CDR2 SMNVEV (reference sequence). This CDR3 spans 14 amino acids. The CDR3 nucleotides read TGTGCCAGCAGTTTATTCACCGGACACGATCGCATATATTTT. Its translation: CASSLFTGHDRIYF.

The chain carries TRBV28 and TRBJ1-1; TRBD1 is a possible D gene (5 bases). The germline gives CDR1 MDHEN, CDR2 SYDVKM. V lost 2 bases to trimming and J lost 10 bases, with 11 bases between them. This CDR3 has 12 amino acids. The CDR3 is CASSLPRVGAFF. The CDR3 DNA reads as TGTGCCAGCAGTTTACCCAGGGTGGGAGCTTTCTTT.

This clonotype was recorded at least ten times. The chain recombines TRBV29-1 with TRBJ2-3, with TRBD2 identical over 9 bases. The CDR3 consists of 14 residues. Trimming took 7 bases from V and 6 from J; bases not matched to a gene: 11. Germline V gene sequence: CDR1 SQVTM, CDR2 ANQGSEA. The CDR3 here is CSASGGSLLDTQYF. Here the CDR3 DNA reads TGCAGCGCCAGCGGGGGGTCCCTCCTGGATACGCAGTATTTT.

The rearrangement links TRBV7-2 to TRBJ2-5, with D hard to call. V shed 1 base and J shed 4 bases, with 7 bases lying between them. The CDR3 is 13 residues long. The germline V gene encodes CDR1 SGHTA and CDR2 FQGNSA. CDR3 sequence: CASSLDFGETQYF. CDR3 in DNA: TGTGCCAGCAGCTTAGATTTTGGAGAGACCCAGTACTTC.

At least ten counts were recorded for this clonotype. The chain joins TRBV3-1 to TRBJ1-2, with D tentatively TRBD1 (5 bases). The ends were cut back, 0 bases at V and 6 bases at J, with 17 bases in the middle. Per the germline V gene, CDR1 is LGHDT and CDR2 is YNNKEL (reference sequence). The CDR3 runs 16 residues. The CDR3 DNA reads TGTGCCAGCAGCCAAGAAGGTGGCCGGGACCTTAATGGCTACACCTTC. Protein: CASSQEGGRDLNGYTF.

This clonotype was counted between two and nine times. This chain links TRBV27 with TRBJ1-5, with 9 bases that match TRBD1. The length of the CDR3 is 16 residues. J lost 3 bases, V lost 5 bases, and 8 bases had no gene match. Germline V CDR1 and CDR2: MNHEY, SMNVEV (reference sequence). CDR3 residues: CASSPRTGAYNQPQHF. CDR3 nucleotides: TGTGCCAGCAGTCCGCGGACAGGGGCGTACAATCAGCCCCAGCATTTT.

This clonotype was recorded a few times. CDR3: CSAHPGGSEAFF. The CDR3, as DNA: TGCAGTGCCCACCCAGGGGGTTCTGAAGCTTTCTTT. This chain joins TRBV20-1 and TRBJ1-1, with 7 bases lining up with TRBD1. The CDR3 has 12 amino acids. Germline CDR1 and CDR2: DFQATT and SNEGSKA (reference sequence). Trimming took 6 bases from V and 6 from J; bases not matched to a gene: 7.

This clonotype was found many times. This chain connects TRBV5-1 to TRBJ2-7; tentative D call: TRBD2 (5 bases). The germline V gene has CDR1 SGHRS and CDR2 YFSETQ. V lost 4 bases, J lost 5 bases, and 16 bases lay in between. The CDR3 is 14 residues long. CDR3 sequence: CASSSSRGFNEQYF. The DNA of the CDR3 is TGCGCCAGCAGCAGCTCTCGGGGTTTCAACGAGCAGTACTTC.

Ten or more counts support this clonotype. The DNA is left out, because the CDR3 cannot be placed on it with certainty; the CDR3 is given as TCRdb lists it. The genes are TRBV21-1 and TRBJ2-5; TRBD1 is taken as the D call from the table, unchecked against the DNA. TRBV21-1 is shown as a pseudogene. The CDR3 is made up of 14 amino acids, end residues included. The CDR3 region is CASNVGRGSETQYF.

In its sample, this clonotype was seen once. The chain combines TRBV20-1 with TRBJ2-7, with 7 bases matching TRBD2. The CDR3 sequence is 12 residues long. Germline loops: CDR1 DFQATT, CDR2 SNEGSKA (reference sequence). The trim removed 6 bases at V and 11 bases at J, leaving 13 bases unmatched. The CDR3 protein is CSAGPGRGRKYF. DNA for the CDR3: TGCAGTGCGGGGCCTGGTCGCGGGAGAAAGTACTTC.

This clonotype has ten or more counts. The chain links TRBV20-1 to TRBJ2-7, with D tentatively TRBD2 (5 bases). The CDR3 contains 16 residues. Germline assignment: CDR1 DFQATT and CDR2 SNEGSKA (reference sequence). The V end lost 6 bases, the J end lost 3 bases, and 24 bases lay between the germline ends. The CDR3 region is CSATSTRTAGYYEQYF. The CDR3 region has the DNA TGCAGTGCAACGAGCACAAGGACGGCGGGCTACTACGAGCAGTACTTC.

This clonotype was counted between two and nine times. The chain employs TRBV18 and TRBJ1-1; perhaps TRBD1 as D (5 bases). Germline CDR1 and CDR2: KGHSH and LQKENI. The CDR3 is 15 residues long. The V gene lost 3 bases and the J gene lost 8 bases, with 19 bases spanning the gap. The CDR3 DNA sequence: TGTGCCAGCTCACCTGCGGGAGGGGCCTGGTGGGAAGCTTTCTTT. Translation: CASSPAGGAWWEAFF. Full variable domain (missing parts from reference TRBV18 and TRBJ1-1): NAGVMQNPRHLVRRRGQEARLRCSPMKGHSHVYWYRQLPEEGLKFMVYLQKENIIDESGMPKERFSAEFPKEGPSILRIQQVVRGDSAAYFCASSPAGGAWWEAFFGQGTRLTVV.

This clonotype was counted ten times or more. The J gene is TRBJ1-2, the V gene TRBV10-3; no reliable D call. Per the germline V gene, CDR1 is ENHRY and CDR2 is SYGVKD. The CDR3 is 16 amino acids. V lost 4 bases and J 6 bases, leaving 21 bases between the germline ends. This CDR3 is CAISGEWADGLNGYTF. The CDR3 DNA reads TGTGCCATCAGTGGGGAATGGGCGGACGGGTTGAATGGCTACACCTTC.

The chain is built from TRBV4-3 and TRBJ1-4; D unclear. This CDR3 is built from 18 residues. Germline lookup yields CDR1 LGHNA and CDR2 YSLEER. The ends were cut back, 4 bases at V and 6 bases at J, with 24 bases in the middle. CDR3 region: CASSRRSTNLRIDEKLFF. In DNA, the CDR3 is TGCGCCAGCAGCCGACGAAGTACGAATTTAAGGATCGATGAAAAACTGTTTTTT.

This clonotype was recorded a few times. This rearrangement joins TRBV14 to TRBJ2-1; 14 bases are shared with TRBD2. The CDR3 extends over 20 amino acids. J was trimmed by 1 base and V by 4 bases; bases with no gene match: 12. Germline values: CDR1 SGHDN, CDR2 FVKESK. The CDR3 loop is CASSPRTSGGLRISYNEQFF. The CDR3 region has the DNA TGTGCCAGCAGCCCTCGGACTAGCGGGGGGCTACGAATATCCTACAATGAGCAGTTCTTC.

This clonotype was counted only a few times. The chain recombines TRBV7-2 with TRBJ2-5, with unresolved D. In germline, CDR1 is SGHTA, CDR2 FQGNSA. The CDR3 is 15 residues long. The V end lost 1 base, the J end lost 0 bases, and 9 bases lay between the germline ends. CDR3 sequence (DNA): TGTGCCAGCAGCTTAGGAGGACGGGACCAAGAGACCCAGTACTTC. The encoded protein is CASSLGGRDQETQYF.

The chain's CDR3 is CASSRDRGYTEAFF. CDR3 DNA sequence: TGTGCCAGCAGTCGGGACAGGGGGTATACTGAAGCTTTCTTT. This sequence joins TRBV6-5 and TRBJ1-1, with 11 bases identical to TRBD1. The CDR3 is made up of 14 amino acids. CDR1 and CDR2 (germline): MNHEY, SVGAGI. V was clipped by 5 bases and J by 5 bases; unmatched bases: 4.

This clonotype was counted many times. The chain has TRBV28 and TRBJ2-7; unclear D gene. The CDR3 length is 13 residues. Germline values: CDR1 MDHEN, CDR2 SYDVKM. Trimming removed 3 bases at V and 2 bases at J, with 8 bases between. The DNA of the CDR3 is TGTGCCAGCAGTTTGGGCACCCCCTACGAGCAGTACGTC. Translated: CASSLGTPYEQYV.

Only a few counts were recorded for this clonotype. The chain is built from TRBV4-1 and TRBJ1-2; D is unclear. CDR1 and CDR2 from the germline V gene are MGHRA and YSYEKL. The CDR3 covers 15 residues. V was cut by 0 bases and J by 5 bases, with 13 bases left in between. The DNA of the CDR3 is TGCGCCAGCAGCCAAGATAGGGTATCGGAGTATGGCTACACCTTC. Translated: CASSQDRVSEYGYTF.

The rearrangement links TRBV19 to TRBJ1-2, with unresolved D. V lost 3 bases to trimming and J lost 2 bases, with 4 bases between them. The CDR3 is made up of 12 amino acids. Germline V CDR1 and CDR2: LNHDA, SQIVND (reference sequence). The CDR3 nucleotides read TGTGCCAGTAGTATGGAAAACTATGGCTACACCTTC. Translating gives CASSMENYGYTF.

This chain connects TRBV7-2 to TRBJ1-4, with TRBD1 matching over 8 bases. V was pared by 1 base and J by 6 bases, with 1 base of the junction left unmatched. Germline loops: CDR1 SGHTA, CDR2 FQGNSA. This CDR3 is 14 amino acids long. CDR3 DNA sequence: TGTGCCAGCAGCTTAGGGACAGGGTATGAAAAACTGTTTTTT. Translated: CASSLGTGYEKLFF.